The present TCR beta chain was sequenced within a study of T cell responses to AZD1222 COVID-19 vaccine. General study points: Possibly, clonal diversity was underestimated; donors were largely white British and included more females. Mapped onto spike, vaccine-associated CD4 TCRs spanned it and were dominant at 160-218 and 743-854.

Germline-derived CDR1 and CDR2 are SGHVS and FQNEAQ. The CDR3 covers 12 residues. Trimming at V came to 5 bases and at J to 14 bases, leaving 4 bases not matched to a gene. Libraries were prepared by immunoSEQ multiplex PCR; TCRdb keeps only in-frame clonotypes and omits some of them. The repertoire consists of under 250,000 clones, with roughly 91% occurring once and the leading ten covering over 0.95%. Remarks on this clone: Antigen: not known.

Source: peripheral blood, taken on day 0 of MenACWY control vaccination. This TCR was recovered from an adult in good health. The chain uses TRBV7-8 and TRBJ2-1; 12 positions match TRBD2. DNA for the CDR3: TGTGCCAGCAGCGCGACTAGCGGGGGAGAGTTCTTC. The encoded protein is CASSATSGGEFF.